This entry lists 26 T cell receptor beta chains sequenced from one sample in a study of Graves' ophthalmopathy and Graves' hyperthyroidism. The sequenced template was RNA, covering the TCR beta CDR3 region. HTBI primers were employed in first-round RT-PCR, then a second-round multiplex PCR followed. TCRdb fed the multiplex PCR reads into MiXCR, producing one record per CDR3 protein. The sample has approximately 500,000 distinct CDR3 sequences; over 13% are singletons. Sequences were obtained from blood. These receptors originate from a woman aged 25-40 years with Graves' ophthalmopathy.

The chain couples TRBV28 to TRBJ2-7; 9 nucleotides line up with TRBD1. Germline V gene lookup returns CDR1 MDHEN and CDR2 SYDVKM. The CDR3 length is 16 residues. J gave up 4 bases and V 8 bases, and 15 bases lay outside the gene matches. The CDR3 DNA reads TGTGCCAGCGGGACCCAGGGACAGGGTAATTGGTACGAGCAGTACTTC. This translates into CASGTQGQGNWYEQYF.

The J gene is TRBJ2-7, the V gene TRBV6-1, with 8 nucleotides matching TRBD1. The CDR3 covers 15 residues. Trimming removed 5 bases from V and 1 base from J; junction bases left unmatched: 7. Per the germline V gene, CDR1 is MNHNS and CDR2 is SASEGT. The chain's CDR3 is CASSPGQGLSYEQYF. CDR3 DNA sequence: TGTGCCAGCAGTCCCGGACAGGGCCTTTCCTACGAGCAGTACTTC.

As to this clonotype: This may stem from a read error, because a much larger clone lies one nucleotide away. V and J are TRBV6-1 and TRBJ2-7, with D tentatively TRBD2 (5 bases). Germline-derived CDR1 and CDR2 are MNHNS and SASEGT. CDR3 length: 15 residues. The DNA of the CDR3 is TGTGCCTGCAGTCCATCTTGGACGGAGGCCTACGAGCAGTACTTC. It specifies CACSPSWTEAYEQYF.

This chain joins TRBV6-5 and TRBJ2-2, with 9 bases lining up with TRBD2. After removal of 0 bases from V and 3 bases from J, the junction contained 2 bases not matched to a gene. CDR3 size: 16 residues. Germline V gene sequence: CDR1 MNHEY, CDR2 SVGAGI. CDR3 sequence reads: CASSYSLAGYTGELFF. CDR3 nucleotides: TGTGCCAGCAGTTACTCCCTAGCGGGGTACACCGGGGAGCTGTTTTTT.

This clonotype came up many times. The chain combines TRBV6-1 with TRBJ2-7, with a tentative D call TRBD1 (6 bases). V was clipped by 7 bases and J by 3 bases, with 19 bases between them. The germline gives CDR1 MNHNS, CDR2 SASEGT. The CDR3 sequence is 15 residues long. The CDR3 spells CASTPDPGHNYEQYF. For the CDR3, the DNA is TGTGCCAGCACCCCCGACCCGGGACACAACTACGAGCAGTACTTC.

This clonotype was counted ten times or more. Germline and junction disagree at one end, which may indicate a read error. V usage is TRBV14 and J usage is TRBJ2-5; perhaps TRBD2 as D (5 bases). CDR1 SGHDN and CDR2 FVKESK come from the germline V gene. The CDR3 is made up of 11 amino acids. The CDR3: CASSGNGLVDF. DNA for the CDR3: TGTGCCAGCAGCGGGAACGGACTCGTCGACTTC.

This clonotype was observed many times. The chain couples TRBV27 to TRBJ1-1, with a weak D call TRBD1 (6 bases). CDR1 is MNHEY and CDR2 is SMNVEV in the germline V gene (reference sequence). The CDR3 loop spans 12 amino acids. V dropped 3 bases and J dropped 8 bases, with 10 bases sitting between them. CDR3 residues: CASSFAGTEAFF. CDR3 nucleotides: TGTGCCAGCAGTTTTGCGGGGACAGAAGCTTTCTTT.

V gene TRBV11-2 combines with J gene TRBJ1-1; D remains ambiguous. Per the germline V gene, CDR1 is SGHAT and CDR2 is FQNNGV. Trimming pared 5 bases from V and 2 bases from J, leaving 15 bases between. The CDR3 is 15 residues long. CDR3 region: CASSPRTDFNTEAFF. The CDR3 DNA reads as TGTGCCAGCAGCCCCCGGACGGACTTCAACACTGAAGCTTTCTTT.

The V and J genes are TRBV28 and TRBJ1-1; possible D gene TRBD1, 5 bases. The germline V and J ends were trimmed by 8 bases and 4 bases, with 17 bases remaining between them. This CDR3 spans 14 amino acids. Germline V gene sequence: CDR1 MDHEN, CDR2 SYDVKM. The CDR3 sequence is CASVEGSRGTEAFF. In DNA, the CDR3 is TGTGCCAGCGTGGAGGGGTCTCGGGGCACTGAAGCTTTCTTT.

At least ten counts were recorded for this clonotype. The chain combines TRBV24-1 with TRBJ1-5, with D unresolved. Trimming removed 2 bases at V and 0 bases at J, with 4 bases between. Germline CDR1 KGHDR, CDR2 SFDVKD. The CDR3 runs to 14 residues. CDR3 nucleotide sequence: TGTGCCACCAGTGATTCGGTTAGCAATCAGCCCCAGCATTTT. Translating gives CATSDSVSNQPQHF.

This clonotype has just a few counts. The rearrangement uses TRBV5-5 and TRBJ2-7; D might be TRBD2 (6 bases). This CDR3 is 15 amino acids long. Germline assignment: CDR1 SGHKS and CDR2 YYEKEE (reference sequence). V dropped 3 bases and J dropped 2 bases, with 15 bases sitting between them. CDR3 DNA: TGTGCCAGCAGCTCCAAGTCCTGGGGGGCCTACGAGCAGTACTTC. Translation: CASSSKSWGAYEQYF.

This chain joins TRBV30 and TRBJ2-2; D gene unclear. CDR3 length equals 18 residues. Trimming removed 3 bases at V and 1 base at J, with 21 bases between. The germline V gene encodes CDR1 GTSNPN and CDR2 SVGIG (reference sequence). The CDR3, as DNA: TGTGCCTGGAGGGAAGCCCCCGAGGACGTGTGGAACACCGGGGAGCTGTTTTTT. Its translation is CAWREAPEDVWNTGELFF.

This clonotype was observed at least ten times. This chain uses TRBV10-3 with TRBJ2-5, with D tentatively TRBD1 or TRBD2 (5 bases each). The CDR3 spans 16 residues. The germline gives CDR1 ENHRY, CDR2 SYGVKD. V was trimmed by 2 bases and J by 4 bases, leaving 17 bases between them. The CDR3 DNA is TGTGCCATCAGTGAGGCTGGGACCGAACCCGGAGAGACCCAGTACTTC. The encoded protein is CAISEAGTEPGETQYF.

This clonotype was detected ten times or more. V is TRBV6-1 and J is TRBJ2-7, with D perhaps matching TRBD2 (6 bases). Germline loops: CDR1 MNHNS, CDR2 SASEGT. V lost 6 bases and J 4 bases, leaving 16 bases between the germline ends. The CDR3 has 14 amino acids. CDR3 in amino acids: CASSVKEGSYEQYF. The CDR3 DNA is TGTGCCAGCAGCGTCAAGGAGGGATCGTACGAGCAGTACTTC.

This clonotype was picked up many times. V usage is TRBV24-1 and J usage is TRBJ2-7; D might be TRBD2 (7 bases). This CDR3 is built from 16 residues. Trimming shortened V by 2 bases and J by 6 bases, and 19 bases separated the two germline ends. Germline CDR1 KGHDR, CDR2 SFDVKD. Here the CDR3 reads CATSDSGAGDPSEQYF. In DNA, the CDR3 is TGTGCCACCAGTGATTCGGGGGCGGGAGACCCCAGCGAGCAGTACTTC.

The CDR3, as DNA: TGTGCCAGCAGTGCGTCGGCAGAGACCCAGTACTTC. Its translation: CASSASAETQYF. This chain connects TRBV2 to TRBJ2-5; D is unresolved. Germline lookup yields CDR1 SNHLY and CDR2 FYNNEI. With 4 bases removed from V and 4 bases from J, the gap between germline ends came to 7 bases. The length of the CDR3 is 12 residues.

This rearrangement joins TRBV27 to TRBJ1-6; no reliable D call. V lost 5 bases to trimming and J lost 7 bases, with 15 bases between them. Germline V lookup: CDR1 MNHEY, CDR2 SMNVEV (reference sequence). CDR3 length: 15 amino acids. The CDR3 protein is CASSLGRNVNSPLHF. DNA for the CDR3: TGTGCCAGCAGTCTCGGACGGAATGTAAATTCACCCCTCCACTTT.

This clonotype was recorded many times. The rearrangement joins TRBV10-3 to TRBJ2-2; tentative D call: TRBD2 (5 bases). Germline-derived CDR1 and CDR2 are ENHRY and SYGVKD. V lost 10 bases to trimming and J lost 5 bases, with 20 bases between them. This CDR3 spans 15 amino acids. CDR3 amino acids: CATQTLDDGTGELFF. The CDR3 coding sequence is TGTGCCACCCAGACACTAGATGACGGGACCGGGGAGCTGTTTTTT.

There are a few counts of this clonotype. The J gene is TRBJ1-5, the V gene TRBV27; no definite D call. Germline assignment: CDR1 MNHEY and CDR2 SMNVEV (reference sequence). Trimming took 1 base from V and 7 from J, leaving 14 bases between them. The CDR3 is 15 residues long. CDR3 coding DNA: TGTGCCAGCAGTTTATTCGGGTCTACGGGGCAGCCCCAGCATTTT. It encodes CASSLFGSTGQPQHF.

This clonotype showed up many times. An end of the junction differs from the germline gene, which may be a read error. The DNA for the CDR3 is TGCAGTGCTAGACAGGGGGTAAACACTGAAGCCTTCTTT. Its protein product is CSARQGVNTEAFF. The gene calls are TRBV20-1 and TRBJ1-1; 7 bases map to TRBD1. This CDR3 is built from 13 residues. The germline V gene has CDR1 DFQATT and CDR2 SNEGSKA (reference sequence).

Only a few counts were recorded for this clonotype. V gene TRBV7-9 combines with J gene TRBJ1-1; no clear D. The CDR3 is 14 amino acids. The V gene lost 6 bases and the J gene lost 4 bases, with 15 bases spanning the gap. Germline CDR1 reads SEHNR; CDR2 reads FQNEAQ (reference sequence). CDR3 sequence (DNA): TGTGCCAGCAGACTACACGGGGTGGGCACTGAAGCTTTCTTT. Protein: CASRLHGVGTEAFF. The complete variable domain, with remaining parts taken from reference TRBV7-9 and TRBJ1-1, reads DTGVSQNPRHKITKRGQNVTFRCDPISEHNRLYWYRQTLGQGPEFLTYFQNEAQLEKSRLLSDRFSAERPKGSFSTLEIQRTEQGDSAMYLCASRLHGVGTEAFFGQGTRLTVV.

V gene TRBV20-1 combines with J gene TRBJ2-5; D remains unclear. Per germline, CDR1 DFQATT and CDR2 SNEGSKA (reference sequence). Trimming took off 0 bases at V and 5 bases at J, with 13 bases between the two ends. This CDR3 spans 14 amino acids. The CDR3 DNA sequence: TGCAGTGCTAGAGAGGCGGCCGAACAGGAGACCCAGTACTTC. Translating gives CSAREAAEQETQYF.

This clonotype was picked up many times. The chain carries TRBV28 and TRBJ1-1; D is unresolved. Trimming cost V 5 bases and J 3 bases, with 13 bases left between them. Germline V gives CDR1 MDHEN, CDR2 SYDVKM. This CDR3 is built from 14 residues. DNA for the CDR3: TGTGCCAGCAGTCCCCGTACGTGGGACACTGAAGCTTTCTTT. Its translation: CASSPRTWDTEAFF.

In the case of this clonotype: A much larger clone sits a single nucleotide away, making a read error possible. The chain has TRBV20-1 and TRBJ1-6, with D perhaps TRBD1 (6 bases). Germline V gene lookup returns CDR1 DFQATT and CDR2 SNEGSKA (reference sequence). This CDR3 spans 14 amino acids. V lost 6 bases to trimming and J lost 3 bases, with 12 bases between them. As DNA, the CDR3 is TGCAGTGCCCATGGGGGACACTATAATTCACCCCTCCACTTT. It codes for CSAHGGHYNSPLHF.

Ten or more counts support this clonotype. CDR3 in DNA: TGTGCCAGCAGTTCCGGGACAGGGCTGGGGAACATTCAGTACTTC. This sequence encodes CASSSGTGLGNIQYF. The rearrangement links TRBV6-5 to TRBJ2-4; 9 nucleotides match TRBD1. The CDR3 consists of 15 residues. V was clipped by 4 bases and J by 7 bases; unmatched bases: 8. Germline V gene data show CDR1 as MNHEY and CDR2 as SVGAGI.

This clonotype has a count of ten or more. The V call is TRBV6-1, the J call TRBJ1-1; TRBD1 matches at 7 bases. V gave up 6 bases and J gave up 1 base; unmatched junction bases: 5. The CDR3 is 14 residues long. Looked up from germline, CDR1 is MNHNS and CDR2 is SASEGT. CDR3: CASRTTGWNTEAFF. CDR3 coding DNA: TGTGCCAGCAGGACGACAGGGTGGAACACTGAAGCTTTCTTT.